A selection of T cell receptor beta chains follows, all from one sample in a study of T cell responses to AZD1222 COVID-19 vaccine. Generated by immunoSEQ multiplex PCR, the TCRdb table keeps only in-frame clones and is missing some. The sample carries about 140,000 clones, 88% recorded once. The input for sequencing was peripheral blood, taken on day 0 of AZD1222 vaccination. All receptors derive from an adult in good health. The CDR3 runs from the conserved cysteine through the conserved F or W. A D gene is named only where the DNA matches it firmly.

V gene: TRBV7-2
D gene: -
J gene: TRBJ2-3
CDR3 protein: CASSLGDGPTDTQYF

V gene: TRBV7-2
D gene: TRBD2
J gene: TRBJ2-1
CDR3 protein: CASSLGSGGNYNEQFF

V gene: TRBV11-2
D gene: TRBD1
J gene: TRBJ2-7
CDR3 protein: CASSFRTGAILYEQYF

V gene: TRBV7-6
D gene: TRBD1
J gene: TRBJ2-3
CDR3 protein: CASSPRTGSSTDTQYF

V gene: TRBV20-1
D gene: -
J gene: TRBJ1-3
CDR3 protein: CSASYDSSGNTIYF

V gene: TRBV10-3
D gene: -
J gene: TRBJ2-2
CDR3 protein: CASWGHHDTGELFF

V gene: TRBV5-1
D gene: TRBD2
J gene: TRBJ2-1
CDR3 protein: CASSLTAGGPHEQFF

V gene: TRBV3-1/TRBV3-2
D gene: -
J gene: TRBJ1-1
CDR3 protein: CASSQANTEAFF

V gene: TRBV11-3
D gene: -
J gene: TRBJ2-2
CDR3 protein: CASSLRGPDTGELFF

V gene: TRBV19
D gene: TRBD1
J gene: TRBJ2-7
CDR3 protein: CASRDRVLNEQYF

V gene: TRBV13
D gene: TRBD2
J gene: TRBJ2-2
CDR3 protein: CASSLGLAGDNTGELFF

V gene: TRBV12-3/TRBV12-4
D gene: -
J gene: TRBJ1-5
CDR3 protein: CASRGEGNQPQHF

V gene: TRBV7-2
D gene: -
J gene: TRBJ2-1
CDR3 protein: CASSLVGVSFF

V gene: TRBV7-2
D gene: -
J gene: TRBJ1-2
CDR3 protein: CASSLAREGDGYTF

V gene: TRBV30
D gene: TRBD2
J gene: TRBJ2-7
CDR3 protein: CAWSVRASGRDAYEQYF

V gene: TRBV10-3
D gene: -
J gene: TRBJ1-1
CDR3 protein: CAIESAMNTEAFF

V gene: TRBV6-5
D gene: -
J gene: TRBJ1-1
CDR3 protein: CASSFHVNTEAFF

V gene: TRBV2
D gene: -
J gene: TRBJ1-3
CDR3 protein: CASSFGAPGGNTIYF

V gene: TRBV4-3
D gene: TRBD2
J gene: TRBJ2-1
CDR3 protein: CASRSELAGLLGEQFF

V gene: TRBV5-1
D gene: -
J gene: TRBJ2-5
CDR3 protein: CASSLEETQYF

V gene: TRBV7-9
D gene: -
J gene: TRBJ2-1
CDR3 protein: CASSLGSSYNEQFF

V gene: TRBV28
D gene: -
J gene: TRBJ1-1
CDR3 protein: CASSLVIGTEAFF

V gene: TRBV28
D gene: -
J gene: TRBJ1-2
CDR3 protein: CASSFTDGYTF

V gene: TRBV18
D gene: -
J gene: TRBJ1-6
CDR3 protein: CASSPGSRDANSPLHF

V gene: TRBV4-1
D gene: -
J gene: TRBJ2-3
CDR3 protein: CASSQIGGSDTQYF

V gene: TRBV7-2
D gene: -
J gene: TRBJ2-7
CDR3 protein: CASSLGGPAYEQYF

V gene: TRBV3-1/TRBV3-2
D gene: TRBD1
J gene: TRBJ1-1
CDR3 protein: CASSLGQGSEAFF

V gene: TRBV12-3/TRBV12-4
D gene: TRBD1
J gene: TRBJ1-2
CDR3 protein: CASSRDRDQGYTF

V gene: TRBV7-8
D gene: -
J gene: TRBJ1-1
CDR3 protein: CASSLDWVNTEAFF

V gene: TRBV18
D gene: TRBD2
J gene: TRBJ2-7
CDR3 protein: CASSPSVSHGLALYEQYF

V gene: TRBV7-7
D gene: -
J gene: TRBJ2-2
CDR3 protein: CASSLAGQNTGELFF

V gene: TRBV5-8
D gene: -
J gene: TRBJ2-5
CDR3 protein: CASSPRVFGETQYF